What follows describes a single TCR beta chain. Its cognate antigen is unknown. The data originate from a study of blood T cells in healthy people across ages. A minimum of 7 million PBMCs was isolated per sample. V lost 6 bases to trimming and J lost 5 bases, with 16 bases between them. This CDR3 contains 13 residues. Germline V gene sequence: CDR1 DFQATT, CDR2 SNEGSKA (reference sequence). Using a J-beta primer mix together with a sample-barcoded 5' primer, a second PCR was run for roughly 7 to 11 cycles. Samples each returned at least 2.5 million CDR3-containing paired-end reads. TCRdb recomputed calls from the 5' RACE reads with MiXCR, one row per CDR3 protein. Here the sample spans roughly 1.7 million distinct CDR3 sequences, roughly 30% being singletons. Findings of the study overall: Naive CD4+ cells and diversity were both higher in long-lived donors than in aged donors. Roughly linear age-related decline in beta diversity appeared, significant by age approximately 41.

This clonotype originated in a woman aged 25 to 39 in good health. Sequencing was performed on blood. The chain is built from TRBV20-1 and TRBJ2-5; tentatively, D is TRBD1 (5 bases). The CDR3 reads CSAGPGYRETQYF. DNA for the CDR3: TGCAGTGCCGGCCCAGGGTATCGGGAGACCCAGTACTTC.